This T cell receptor (beta chain) was sequenced for a study of identical twins (dated by TCRdb to the mid-2010s). As for the study more broadly: TCR alpha and beta repertoires from monozygotic twins, unrelated adults of various ages and cord blood were deep-sequenced to test whether fetal clonotypes persist. Replicate twin experiments were performed at different times using different library preparation protocols to rule out contamination.

Points the paper makes about the study in general: Abundant cord blood beta clonotypes carried fewer insertions; young adult naive repertoires showed a weaker similar trend, while memory repertoires showed none. Out-of-frame TCR alpha sequences shared between twins showed an excess of low generation-probability sequences compared with coincidental sharing between unrelated individuals. Conclusions relied on cross-sectional statistical analysis, since the same donors could not be followed over many years. Zero-insertion analyses could be partly confounded by invariant T cells such as MAIT and iNKT, though diverse VJ usage argued against such confounding for most clonotypes. Excess twin sharing in beta out-of-frame sequences was weaker because fewer shared sequences lowered the signal-to-noise ratio. Recombination models systematically underestimated out-of-frame TCR alpha sharing in monozygotic twins but agreed with sharing between unrelated individuals.

Every donor was a healthy Caucasian. The twin cohort comprised three pairs of female monozygotic twins, all aged roughly 18 to 30 years. The RNA used for TCR libraries was isolated from peripheral blood mononuclear cells. About this clonotype itself: Its antigen specificity is not known. Base qualities were left out, and no much larger clone turns up one base away.

Relative to germline, V is 6 bases shorter and J is 1 base shorter, with 27 bases between their ends. The germline V gene sets CDR1 to KGHSH and CDR2 to LQKENI. From cysteine to phenylalanine, the CDR3 is 19 amino acids long. CDR3 DNA is the only sequence kept; it has 57 bases, read in frame from the first base. Library prep was done by 5' RACE. TCRdb names Illumina HiSeq 2000 as the instrument used. Template switching added a universal primer binding site, and the final cDNA carried a unique molecular identifier that allowed TCR cDNA molecules to be counted accurately. Specific primers in the conserved constant-segment region were used to synthesize first-strand cDNA for TCR alpha and beta chains. To control for contamination, each cDNA library was double barcoded with a SMART-Mk sample barcode plus Illumina barcodes. TruSeq adapter sequences along with Illumina sample barcodes were introduced in two successive PCR steps. The Illumina HiSeq platform was used with custom primers to sequence TCR alpha and beta cDNA libraries. As for how the authors treated the data: MiGEC was used to process raw reads and extract unique molecular identifiers, and MiXCR was used to find CDR3 positions. Recombination models were inferred per individual with the repgenHMM and IGoR tools using an EM algorithm. The tcR package in R was used for shared clonotype analysis, with sharing normalized by the product of cloneset sizes. Out-of-frame nonproductive sequences were analyzed to study raw recombination free of thymic and clonal selection effects. TCRdb handled the public reads itself, with Q25 trimming in fastp and clone calling in MiXCR, and kept productive beta chains. A single entry per CDR3 protein holds the most common genes and DNA from its merged rows. In this record, the V and J calls reflect TCRdb's handling and not the investigators' own analysis. Present in this sample are hundreds of thousands of distinct CDR3 sequences, over 9% of which were seen just once. About 1.5% of the sample is taken by the ten largest.

Another study also made use of these data, one on yellow fever vaccine responses in identical twins. Looking at the second paper: The authors reported that the T cell response to vaccination in identical twins appeared partly convergent and partly personalized. In identical twins, the study followed T cell clones that responded to the vaccine with precision.

The chain is made from TRBV18 and TRBJ1-1; perhaps TRBD1 is the D gene, with 6 bases matching. The specimen sequenced was PBMCs. This clonotype originated in a young woman in good health. CDR3 protein: CASSPRWNRVGESNTEAFF. The DNA sequence reads TGTGCCAGCTCTCCGCGATGGAACAGGGTAGGGGAGTCGAACACTGAAGCTTTCTTT.